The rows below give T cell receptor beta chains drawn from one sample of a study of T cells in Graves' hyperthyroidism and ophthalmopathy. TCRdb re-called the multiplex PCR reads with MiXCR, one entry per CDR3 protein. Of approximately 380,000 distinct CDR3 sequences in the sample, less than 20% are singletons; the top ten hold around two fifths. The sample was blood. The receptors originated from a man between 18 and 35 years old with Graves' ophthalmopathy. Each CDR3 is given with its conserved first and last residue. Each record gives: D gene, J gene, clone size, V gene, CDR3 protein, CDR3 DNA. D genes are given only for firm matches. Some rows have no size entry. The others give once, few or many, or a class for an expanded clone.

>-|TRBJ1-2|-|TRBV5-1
CASSRQPFDGYTF
TGCGCCAGCAGTCGGCAGCCGTTTGATGGCTACACCTTC
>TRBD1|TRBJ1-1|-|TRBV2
CASSQSGQTMNTEAFF
TGTGCCAGCAGTCAGTCGGGACAGACCATGAACACTGAAGCTTTCTTT
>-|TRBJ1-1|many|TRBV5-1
CASSPLGRGITEAFF
TGCGCCAGCAGCCCCCTCGGACGGGGAATCACTGAAGCTTTCTTT
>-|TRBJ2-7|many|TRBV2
CASSHPGDRSYEQYF
TGTGCCAGCAGCCACCCGGGAGATCGCTCCTACGAGCAGTACTTC
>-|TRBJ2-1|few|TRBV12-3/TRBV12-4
CASRDRDPPYNEQFF
TGTGCCAGCAGAGATAGAGACCCACCCTACAATGAGCAGTTCTTC
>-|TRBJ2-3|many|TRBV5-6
CASSLLTGTDTQYF
TGTGCCAGCAGCCTGCTGACGGGCACAGATACGCAGTATTTT
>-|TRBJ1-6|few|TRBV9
CASSVDPTPGDSPLHF
TGTGCCAGCAGCGTAGACCCAACCCCTGGGGATTCACCCCTCCACTTT
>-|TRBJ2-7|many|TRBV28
CASNSRSYEQYF
TGTGCCAGCAACAGCCGCTCCTACGAGCAGTACTTC
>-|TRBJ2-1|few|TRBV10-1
CASSLRSSYNEQFF
TGCGCCAGCAGTTTGCGGAGCTCCTACAATGAGCAGTTCTTC
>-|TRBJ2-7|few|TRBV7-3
CASSRGGGLESYEQYF
TGTGCCAGCAGCCGGGGCGGAGGCCTGGAATCCTACGAGCAGTACTTC
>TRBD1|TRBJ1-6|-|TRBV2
CASSPRTGRNYNSPLHF
TGTGCCAGCAGTCCACGGACAGGGCGGAACTATAATTCACCCCTCCACTTT
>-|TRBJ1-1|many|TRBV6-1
CASSNRVQGTEAFF
TGTGCCAGCAGCAACAGAGTCCAGGGCACTGAAGCTTTCTTT
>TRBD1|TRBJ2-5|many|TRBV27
CASTYSPVGTGTETQYF
TGTGCCAGCACTTACTCCCCCGTTGGGACAGGGACAGAGACCCAGTACTTC
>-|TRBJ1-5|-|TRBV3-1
CASSHASGGQGQPQHF
TGTGCCAGCAGCCACGCTAGCGGGGGTCAGGGTCAGCCCCAGCATTTT
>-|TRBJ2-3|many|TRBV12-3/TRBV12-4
CASSLTSQFSDTQYF
TGTGCCAGCAGTTTGACTAGTCAGTTCTCAGATACGCAGTATTTT
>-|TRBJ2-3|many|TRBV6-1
CASSVARGADTQYF
TGTGCCAGCAGCGTCGCGCGTGGGGCAGATACGCAGTATTTT
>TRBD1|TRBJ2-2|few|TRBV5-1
CASSAGQGTGELFF
TGCGCCAGCAGCGCGGGACAGGGAACCGGGGAGCTGTTTTTT
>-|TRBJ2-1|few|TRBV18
CASSSPGDDEQFF
TGTGCCAGCTCATCTCCGGGGGACGATGAGCAGTTCTTC
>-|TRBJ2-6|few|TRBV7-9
CASSPALSVGAGANVLTF
TGTGCCAGCAGCCCCGCGCTCTCCGTAGGTGCTGGGGCCAACGTCCTGACTTTC
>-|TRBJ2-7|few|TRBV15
CATSARGSGYEQYF
TGTGCCACCAGCGCGAGGGGGTCGGGGTATGAGCAGTACTTC
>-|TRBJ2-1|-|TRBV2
CASSSTSDSESYNEQFF
TGTGCCAGCAGCTCCACGTCTGATAGCGAGAGCTACAATGAGCAGTTCTTC
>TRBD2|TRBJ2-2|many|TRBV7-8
CASSLEAGGLFWTGELFF
TGTGCCAGCAGCTTAGAAGCGGGGGGGCTGTTTTGGACCGGGGAGCTGTTTTTT
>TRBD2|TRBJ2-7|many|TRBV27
CASSFSPSGGAGFSYEQYF
TGTGCCAGCAGTTTCAGTCCCAGCGGGGGGGCCGGGTTTTCCTACGAGCAGTACTTC
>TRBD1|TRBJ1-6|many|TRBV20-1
CSATDRAYNSPLHF
TGCAGTGCTACCGACAGGGCTTATAATTCACCCCTCCACTTT
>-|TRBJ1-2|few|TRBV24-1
CATSVGSEGYTF
TGTGCCACCAGTGTCGGGTCGGAAGGCTACACCTTC
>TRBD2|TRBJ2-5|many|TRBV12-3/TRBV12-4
CASSRSTAGGETQYF
TGTGCCAGCAGCCGGAGCACCGCGGGGGGGGAGACCCAGTACTTC
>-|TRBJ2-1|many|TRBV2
CASSSGLNEQFF
TGTGCCAGCAGTTCCGGACTCAATGAGCAGTTCTTC
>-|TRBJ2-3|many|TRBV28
CASRHSSTDTQYF
TGTGCCTCTCGACATTCTAGCACAGATACGCAGTATTTT
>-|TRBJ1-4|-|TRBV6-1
CASSAGGVNEKLFF
TGTGCCAGCAGTGCGGGGGGGGTCAATGAAAAACTGTTTTTT
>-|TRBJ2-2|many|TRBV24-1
CATSDSGARGEDTGELFF
TGTGCCACCAGTGATTCGGGCGCCAGGGGAGAGGACACCGGGGAGCTGTTTTTT
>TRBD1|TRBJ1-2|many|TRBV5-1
CASSLDRGLYGYTF
TGCGCCAGCAGCTTGGACAGGGGGCTCTATGGCTACACCTTC
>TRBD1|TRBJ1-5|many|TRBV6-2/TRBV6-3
CASSFGQGHNQPQHF
TGTGCCAGCAGTTTCGGACAGGGCCACAATCAGCCCCAGCATTTT
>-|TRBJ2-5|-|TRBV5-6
CASSWSGQETQYF
TGTGCCAGCAGCTGGTCAGGACAAGAGACCCAGTACTTC
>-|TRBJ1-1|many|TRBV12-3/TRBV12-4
CASSLSGVKAFF
TGTGCCAGCAGTTTAAGCGGGGTAAAAGCTTTCTTT
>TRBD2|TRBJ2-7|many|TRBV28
CASSPPGGSGTSGGAGGEQYF
TGTGCCAGCAGTCCCCCCGGGGGATCGGGGACTAGCGGGGGGGCCGGTGGCGAGCAGTACTTC
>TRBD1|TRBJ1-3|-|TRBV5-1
CASSIGQGGGNTIYF
TGCGCCAGCAGCATAGGACAGGGAGGTGGAAACACCATATATTTT
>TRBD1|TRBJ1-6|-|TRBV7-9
CASGAGGSPLHF
TGTGCCAGCGGGGCAGGGGGCTCACCCCTCCACTTT
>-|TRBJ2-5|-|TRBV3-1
CASSQEATQETQYF
TGTGCCAGCAGCCAAGAGGCGACTCAAGAGACCCAGTACTTC
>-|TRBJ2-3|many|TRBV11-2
CASMGRENTDTQYF
TGTGCCAGCATGGGCAGGGAAAACACAGATACGCAGTATTTT
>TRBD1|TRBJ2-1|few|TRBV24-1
CATSDPLPTGGNYNEQFF
TGTGCCACCAGTGACCCGTTGCCGACAGGGGGCAACTACAATGAGCAGTTCTTC
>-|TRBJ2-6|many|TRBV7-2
CASSPRYSGANVLTF
TGTGCCAGCAGCCCACGCTACTCTGGGGCCAACGTCCTGACTTTC
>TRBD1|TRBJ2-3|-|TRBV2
CASRRQGSTDMQYF
TGTGCCAGCAGGCGACAGGGTAGCACAGATATGCAGTATTTT
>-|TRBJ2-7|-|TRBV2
CASSELGGGEQYF
TGTGCCAGCAGTGAACTGGGGGGCGGCGAGCAGTACTTC
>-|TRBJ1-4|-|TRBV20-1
CSAEKGENEKLFF
TGCAGTGCTGAGAAAGGGGAGAATGAAAAACTGTTTTTT
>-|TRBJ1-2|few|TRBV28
CASSLLADYGYTF
TGTGCCAGCAGTTTGCTGGCAGATTATGGCTACACCTTC
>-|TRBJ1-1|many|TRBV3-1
CASSHGVGEAFF
TGTGCCAGCAGCCATGGTGTCGGAGAAGCTTTCTTT
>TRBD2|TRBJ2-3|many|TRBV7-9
CASSPSSLAGGAADTQYF
TGTGCCAGCAGCCCGTCGTCATTAGCGGGGGGGGCGGCGGATACGCAGTATTTT
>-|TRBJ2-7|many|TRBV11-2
CASSLGAAGTYEQYF
TGTGCCAGCAGCCTTGGGGCAGCTGGTACCTACGAGCAGTACTTC
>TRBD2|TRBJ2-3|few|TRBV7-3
CASSLSGTSGPVTDTQYF
TGTGCCAGCAGCTTAAGTGGGACTAGCGGTCCGGTCACAGATACGCAGTATTTT
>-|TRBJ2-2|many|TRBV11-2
CASSPQGTGELFF
TGTGCCAGCAGCCCCCAGGGTACCGGGGAGCTGTTTTTT
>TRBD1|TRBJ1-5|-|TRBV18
CASSPGWDSRNQPQHF
TGTGCCAGCTCACCAGGGTGGGACAGCCGTAATCAGCCCCAGCATTTT
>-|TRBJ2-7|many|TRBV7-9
CASSLDREEQYF
TGTGCCAGCAGCTTAGACCGAGAGGAGCAGTACTTC
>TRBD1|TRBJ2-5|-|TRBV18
CASSLFDRGESLQETQYF
TGTGCCAGCTCACTATTTGACAGGGGGGAAAGCCTTCAAGAGACCCAGTACTTC
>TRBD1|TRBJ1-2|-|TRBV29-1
CSVETGANYGYTF
TGCAGCGTCGAGACAGGGGCCAACTATGGCTACACCTTC